This T cell receptor beta chain was observed in a study of cytomegalovirus exposure and HLA in healthy donors. About this clone: One end of the junction varies from germline; a read error may be responsible. Other nucleotide sequences from this sample produce the same CDR3.

The CDR3 consists of 15 residues. Per germline, CDR1 SEHNR and CDR2 FQNEAQ (reference sequence). With 60 Vbeta and 13 Jbeta primers, the PCR was carried out. Clones were read by immunoSEQ multiplex PCR, and TCRdb kept only the in-frame ones, dropping some. The sample holds 150,000 to 200,000 clones, 84% seen once. Source material: PBMCs. The chain joins TRBV7-9 to TRBJ2-3; TRBD1 matches 9 bases. This TCR was recovered from a man in his late teens or twenties in good health and CMV-seronegative. The chain's CDR3 is CASNFRDRATDTQYF. The CDR3 DNA follows: TGCGCCAGCAACTTCCGGGACAGGGCCACAGATACGCAGTATTTT.